The following is a T cell receptor beta chain sequence with its context. Its antigen remains unknown. Scientists made TCR beta cDNA using 5'RACE template switching with UMIs. From the 5' RACE reads, TCRdb lists one entry per CDR3 protein and no DNA. This sample's table reports about 400,000 distinct CDR3 sequences. The data are from a study of T cells expressing NK-cell markers. Looking at the study overall: According to the study, TCR beta repertoires originated from sorted CD3+CD56+NKG2C+, CD3+CD56+NKG2C- and CD3+CD56-NKG2C+ T cells.

The study's findings and limits: The study found dominant NKG2C+ clonotypes at about 1.0-7.5% of CD8+ T cells in five or six donors.

Material for sequencing was blood T cells: a sorted CD56 or NKG2C T cell subset, CD4+ or CD8+ T cells, or bulk PBMC T cells (not recorded which). The sequence was collected from a woman aged 45 to 65 in good health.

CDR3 in amino acids: CASSFRVGEQFF. The chain employs TRBV7-2 and TRBJ2-1. The CDR3 is made up of 12 amino acids. In germline, CDR1 is SGHTA, CDR2 FQGNSA. Full variable domain (remainder filled in from reference TRBV7-2 and TRBJ2-1): GAGVSQSPSNKVTEKGKDVELRCDPISGHTALYWYRQSLGQGLEFLIYFQGNSAPDKSGLPSDRFSAERTGGSVSTLTIQRTQQEDSAVYLCASSFRVGEQFFGPGTRLTVL.